This passage covers 18 T cell receptor beta chains from one sample sequenced in a study of naive and memory T cell subsets. Study-wide points: A few larger clonotypes appeared in naive repertoires, especially CD8, possibly memory cells re-expressing CD45RA.

An equimolar mix of two oligonucleotides served as the beta constant-region primer for TRBC1 and TRBC2. Four rounds of PCR amplified the ligated cDNA using nested alpha and beta constant-region primers plus SP2. TCRdb fed the UMI-ligation and nested PCR reads into MiXCR, producing one record per CDR3 protein. The sample shows around 160,000 distinct CDR3 sequences, roughly 23% of them seen only once. Their target antigens are unknown. Sequenced material: naive CD4+ T cells from blood. The receptors here all came from a human donor in good health.

CDR3 protein: CASSLTDGETQYF. The CDR3 DNA is TGTGCCAGCAGCTTAACTGATGGCGAGACCCAGTACTTC. The gene calls are TRBV11-3 and TRBJ2-5; no firm D call. The length of the CDR3 is 13 residues. The germline V and J ends were trimmed by 2 bases and 5 bases, with 9 bases remaining between them. Per germline, CDR1 SGHNT and CDR2 YENEEA. The full variable domain, in which reference TRBV11-3 and TRBJ2-5 provide the parts outside the CDR3, is EAGVVQSPRYKIIEKKQPVAFWCNPISGHNTLYWYLQNLGQGPELLIRYENEEAVDDSQLPKDRFSAERLKGVDSTLKIQPAELGDSAVYLCASSLTDGETQYFGPGTRLLVL.

This clonotype was counted between two and nine times. The rearrangement links TRBV6-5 to TRBJ2-2; possible D gene TRBD1, 6 bases. V was clipped by 5 bases and J by 4 bases, with 14 bases between them. Looked up from germline, CDR1 is MNHEY and CDR2 is SVGAGI. CDR3 length: 15 residues. The CDR3 spells CASSPLGAGTGELFF. The DNA of the CDR3 is TGTGCCAGCAGTCCGCTGGGGGCCGGCACCGGGGAGCTGTTTTTT.

This clonotype was recorded a few times. The chain employs TRBV19 and TRBJ2-1, with D perhaps assigned TRBD1 or TRBD2 (5 bases each). Germline V gene lookup returns CDR1 LNHDA and CDR2 SQIVND (reference sequence). The V end lost 3 bases, the J end lost 11 bases, and 14 bases lay between the germline ends. The CDR3 has 13 residues. CDR3 protein: CASSIFSPGQQFF. The DNA for the CDR3 is TGTGCCAGTAGTATCTTCTCCCCGGGGCAGCAGTTCTTC.

The chain uses TRBV20-1 and TRBJ1-5; D might be TRBD1 (6 bases). Trimming took 5 bases from V and 12 from J, leaving 20 bases between them. The CDR3 is 13 amino acids. In germline, CDR1 is DFQATT, CDR2 SNEGSKA (reference sequence). In DNA, the CDR3 is TGCAGTGCTGCCCGCGGGGGGGGGGGCGTCCAGCATTTT. Amino acids: CSAARGGGGVQHF.

The J gene is TRBJ2-1, the V gene TRBV20-1, with TRBD2 identical over 7 bases. Germline lookup yields CDR1 DFQATT and CDR2 SNEGSKA (reference sequence). This CDR3 has 15 amino acids. The trim removed 5 bases at V and 4 bases at J, leaving 11 bases unmatched. CDR3 loop: CSAGPITRGYNEQFF. The CDR3 DNA follows: TGCAGTGCTGGCCCCATTACGCGGGGGTACAATGAGCAGTTCTTC.

This clonotype was picked up a small number of times. V is TRBV6-6 and J is TRBJ1-2, with 7 nucleotides matching TRBD1. From germline, CDR1 is MNHNY and CDR2 SVGAGI (reference sequence). Trimming at V came to 2 bases and at J to 7 bases, leaving 4 bases not matched to a gene. This CDR3 contains 13 residues. The CDR3 loop reads CASSYQRDSGYTF. DNA for the CDR3: TGTGCCAGCAGTTACCAAAGGGACAGTGGCTACACCTTC.

The genes are TRBV4-1 and TRBJ2-5; no firm D call. Trimming took 1 base from V and 5 from J, leaving 11 bases between them. CDR3 length: 14 amino acids. Germline assignment: CDR1 MGHRA and CDR2 YSYEKL. The CDR3 coding sequence is TGCGCCAGCAGCCAAGGAGGCAACCGGGAGACCCAGTACTTC. Translation: CASSQGGNRETQYF.

This clonotype was found a few times. This chain joins TRBV12-3 or TRBV12-4 and TRBJ2-5; TRBD1 matches 9 bases. The V gene end was trimmed by 5 bases and the J gene end by 6 bases; junction bases not matched to a gene: 4. The CDR3 consists of 13 residues. The DNA for the CDR3 is TGTGCCAGCAGTGGGACAGGGTGGCAGACCCAGTACTTC. Its protein is CASSGTGWQTQYF.

The chain joins TRBV2 to TRBJ2-3; perhaps TRBD2 as D (5 bases). Germline CDR1 is SNHLY and CDR2 is FYNNEI. This CDR3 spans 15 amino acids. V was trimmed by 4 bases and J by 3 bases, leaving 14 bases between them. CDR3 loop: CASSAGRVATDTQYF. CDR3 in DNA: TGTGCCAGCAGTGCCGGAAGGGTAGCGACAGATACGCAGTATTTT.

V and J are TRBV15 and TRBJ1-4; 9 bases line up with TRBD1. This CDR3 spans 16 amino acids. In germline, CDR1 is LNHNV, CDR2 YYDKDF (reference sequence). Trimming at V came to 0 bases and at J to 4 bases, leaving 3 bases not matched to a gene. CDR3 amino acids: CATSRDLDRGNEKLFF. For the CDR3, the DNA is TGTGCCACCAGCAGAGACCTGGACAGGGGTAATGAAAAACTGTTTTTT.

This clonotype turned up a few times. The rearrangement joins TRBV20-1 to TRBJ2-7; 7 bases are a match to TRBD2. The germline V gene has CDR1 DFQATT and CDR2 SNEGSKA (reference sequence). The length of the CDR3 is 16 residues. Losses at the gene ends were 1 base for V and 2 bases for J; bases not matched to a gene: 11. CDR3 coding DNA: TGCAGTGCTAGAGTTAGTTCGGCTAGCGGCGCCTACGAGCAGTACTTC. This sequence encodes CSARVSSASGAYEQYF.

The V and J genes are TRBV5-4 and TRBJ2-2, with D uncertain. The ends were cut back, 2 bases at V and 2 bases at J, with 7 bases in the middle. The CDR3 length is 14 residues. From germline, CDR1 is SGHNT and CDR2 YYREEE (reference sequence). The CDR3 bases are TGTGCCAGCAGCTTCGGCACAAACACCGGGGAGCTGTTTTTT. Translating it yields CASSFGTNTGELFF.

In its sample, this clonotype was seen a few times. This sequence joins TRBV20-1 and TRBJ2-7; 8 nucleotides align to TRBD1. There are 14 residues in the CDR3. Germline values: CDR1 DFQATT, CDR2 SNEGSKA (reference sequence). The V gene end was trimmed by 4 bases and the J gene end by 5 bases; junction bases not matched to a gene: 10. The CDR3 sequence: CSANTQGARDEQYF. The CDR3 DNA follows: TGCAGTGCTAATACCCAGGGGGCGCGAGACGAGCAGTACTTC.

Notes on this clonotype: The junction departs from the called germline gene at one end, perhaps through a read error. The chain combines TRBV27 with TRBJ2-1; tentatively, D is TRBD2 (6 bases). This CDR3 region has 12 residues. CDR1 is MNHEY, CDR2 SMNVEV, per germline (reference sequence). The CDR3 region has the DNA TGTGCCAGCAGCCTCCCCGAGACTAGTATGATCTTC. This encodes CASSLPETSMIF.

This clonotype was seen only a few times. The chain combines TRBV29-1 with TRBJ2-7, with D possibly called TRBD1 or TRBD2 (5 bases each). This CDR3 region has 14 residues. CDR1 and CDR2 (germline): SQVTM, ANQGSEA. Trimming shortened V by 6 bases and J by 4 bases, and 19 bases separated the two germline ends. CDR3 nucleotide sequence: TGCAGCGTGATTATGCCGGGACCGTTTTACGAGCAGTACTTC. Its protein product is CSVIMPGPFYEQYF.

This clonotype was observed many times. The chain carries TRBV6-6 and TRBJ2-1, with D maybe TRBD2 (5 bases). Germline CDR1 MNHNY, CDR2 SVGAGI (reference sequence). The CDR3 is 14 residues long. Trimming left V 2 bases short and J 7 bases short, with 12 bases between. The CDR3 spells CASSYRGGTNEQFF. The CDR3 nucleotides read TGTGCCAGCAGTTACCGGGGTGGCACAAATGAGCAGTTCTTC.

This clonotype has only a few counts. The chain recombines TRBV6-1 with TRBJ1-3; D is unclear. This CDR3 has 15 residues. Germline V gene lookup returns CDR1 MNHNS and CDR2 SASEGT. Between the trimmed V and J ends, which lost 7 bases and 4 bases, there was a span of 17 bases. DNA of the CDR3: TGTGCCAGCATTCTAGCAGCGTCCGCCGGAAACACCATATATTTT. Its protein product is CASILAASAGNTIYF.

This clonotype appeared a few times. The chain carries TRBV14 and TRBJ2-7; TRBD2 is a possible D gene (6 bases). This CDR3 comprises 13 residues. V was clipped by 0 bases and J by 3 bases, with 6 bases between them. Looked up from germline, CDR1 is SGHDN and CDR2 is FVKESK. The CDR3 reads CASSQDSGYEQYF. Here the CDR3 DNA reads TGTGCCAGCAGCCAAGATAGCGGCTACGAGCAGTACTTC.